This TCR beta chain was documented in a study of metastatic and nonmetastatic thyroid tumors. The junction had 6 bases not matched to a gene; V was cut back by 0 bases and J by 0 bases. Germline V gene data show CDR1 as SGHVS and CDR2 as FNYEAQ. The CDR3 totals 17 residues. This clone was seen repeatedly, ten times or more. TCRdb reanalyzed the PCR reads with MiXCR. This table holds around 40,000 clones, approximately 18% found once. Thyroid surgery was preceded by no treatment in any patient. Sample: blood. This chain connects TRBV7-6 to TRBJ1-1, with 8 bases fitting TRBD1. This clonotype was obtained from a male donor with papillary thyroid cancer or a benign thyroid nodule (not recorded which). Some clones in this sample may be carry-over from other donors' samples. The CDR3 is CASSLARTGSMNTEAFF. The CDR3 nucleotides read TGTGCCAGCAGCTTAGCCCGGACAGGGTCCATGAACACTGAAGCTTTCTTT.